Listed here are 14 T cell receptor beta chains from one sample, sequenced in a study of blood T cell repertoires in COVID-19. Using immunoSEQ multiplex PCR, the repertoire was profiled, and TCRdb retains in-frame clones only, with some absent. The data contain about 170,000 clones, 75% to 90% of them seen just once; the ten biggest clones take up under 4.5%. Source material: PBMCs or T cells enriched from blood (not recorded which). The origin of the receptors is a woman aged 45-60 years who had recovered from COVID-19.

The chain combines TRBV29-1 with TRBJ1-5; no clear D gene. V lost 3 bases, J lost 0 bases, and 9 bases lay in between. The CDR3 is made up of 14 amino acids. In germline, CDR1 is SQVTM, CDR2 ANQGSEA. CDR3 nucleotides: TGCAGCGTTGAGGCCCCATATAGCAATCAGCCCCAGCATTTT. As protein: CSVEAPYSNQPQHF.

The chain recombines TRBV10-3 with TRBJ1-5, with D possibly TRBD1 on 5 matching bases. This CDR3 comprises 16 residues. The V end lost 3 bases, the J end lost 2 bases, and 14 bases lay between the germline ends. The V gene's germline CDR1 is ENHRY and CDR2 SYGVKD. The CDR3 is CAISDNGGEGNQPQHF. CDR3 DNA sequence: TGTGCCATCAGTGATAATGGGGGGGAGGGCAATCAGCCCCAGCATTTT.

The chain links TRBV10-3 to TRBJ1-6; 12 bases agree with TRBD1. The CDR3 sequence is 21 residues long. The germline gives CDR1 ENHRY, CDR2 SYGVKD. J lost 8 bases, V lost 1 base, and 18 bases had no gene match. The chain's CDR3 is CAISEFSLGTGGDPVYSPLHF. The CDR3 region has the DNA TGTGCCATCAGTGAGTTCTCGCTCGGGACAGGGGGCGACCCAGTTTATTCACCCCTCCACTTT.

This rearrangement joins TRBV20-1 to TRBJ2-3, with no clear D. In germline, CDR1 is DFQATT, CDR2 SNEGSKA (reference sequence). With 3 bases removed from V and 4 bases from J, the gap between germline ends came to 5 bases. The CDR3 loop spans 11 amino acids. Written as DNA, the CDR3 is TGCAGTGCTAGTCCGGCAGATACGCAGTATTTT. This codes for CSASPADTQYF.

The rearrangement links TRBV6-5 to TRBJ1-3, with 7 bases that match TRBD1. Unmatched junction bases numbered 8, after V lost 0 bases and J lost 9 bases. The length of the CDR3 is 15 residues. Germline V gene lookup returns CDR1 MNHEY and CDR2 SVGAGI. The chain's CDR3 is CASSYSPQGGTTIYF. In DNA, the CDR3 is TGTGCCAGCAGTTACTCCCCCCAGGGGGGCACCACCATATATTTT.

This clone was detected only a few times. The chain combines TRBV9 with TRBJ1-3, with D possibly matching TRBD1 (5 bases). V lost 4 bases and J lost 0, with 11 bases in between. The CDR3 spans 15 residues. Per the germline V gene, CDR1 is SGDLS and CDR2 is YYNGEE. The CDR3 region has the DNA TGTGCCAGCAGCTCGAGTGACAGCTCTGGAAACACCATATATTTT. Translating it yields CASSSSDSSGNTIYF.

The chain has TRBV2 and TRBJ2-3, with 12 bases aligning to TRBD2. The germline V gene encodes CDR1 SNHLY and CDR2 FYNNEI. The CDR3 runs 14 residues. Trimming at V came to 6 bases and at J to 5 bases, leaving 3 bases not matched to a gene. As DNA, the CDR3 is TGTGCCAGCAGCGGGACTAGCGGGCGAGATACGCAGTATTTT. It specifies CASSGTSGRDTQYF.

The chain is built from TRBV7-9 and TRBJ2-1, with TRBD2 matching 7 bases. The trim removed 5 bases at V and 0 bases at J, leaving 7 bases unmatched. This CDR3 region has 16 residues. Germline V gene sequence: CDR1 SEHNR, CDR2 FQNEAQ (reference sequence). The CDR3 reads CASSHGLGSSYNEQFF. The CDR3, as DNA: TGTGCCAGCAGCCACGGACTAGGAAGCTCCTACAATGAGCAGTTCTTC.

The chain uses TRBV4-1 and TRBJ2-6; 8 bases fit TRBD1. Germline CDR1 MGHRA, CDR2 YSYEKL. There are 17 residues in the CDR3. With V trimmed by 4 bases and J by 2 bases, 7 bases remained unmatched. The DNA for the CDR3 is TGCGCCAGCAGCCTCGGACAGGGACTCACTGGGGCCAACGTCCTGACTTTC. This gives the protein CASSLGQGLTGANVLTF.

The chain carries TRBV27 and TRBJ1-2; D remains ambiguous. CDR3 length: 14 residues. Germline CDR1 reads MNHEY; CDR2 reads SMNVEV (reference sequence). The V gene lost 4 bases and the J gene lost 8 bases, with 17 bases spanning the gap. The CDR3 spells CASSSTGARKGYTF. The CDR3 DNA reads as TGTGCCAGCAGTTCCACGGGAGCCAGGAAGGGCTACACCTTC.

This chain joins TRBV5-1 and TRBJ2-7; the match to TRBD1 covers 7 bases. CDR3 length: 14 residues. V was clipped by 0 bases and J by 6 bases; unmatched bases: 6. CDR1 SGHRS and CDR2 YFSETQ come from the germline V gene. CDR3: CASSLVAGGGEQYV. CDR3 coding DNA: TGCGCCAGCAGCTTGGTGGCAGGGGGTGGCGAGCAGTACGTC.

The chain has TRBV5-1 and TRBJ1-1; 11 bases line up with TRBD1. The V gene's germline CDR1 is SGHRS and CDR2 YFSETQ. V was clipped by 4 bases and J by 11 bases; unmatched bases: 13. CDR3 length: 15 amino acids. The CDR3 DNA reads TGCGCCAGCAGCCCCGGACAGGGGGCTAATACTGGGGCTTTCTTT. It yields the protein CASSPGQGANTGAFF.

This clone was recorded a few times. The chain carries TRBV2 and TRBJ1-1, with D possibly matching TRBD1 (6 bases). Trimming took 3 bases from V and 3 from J, leaving 8 bases between them. The CDR3 is 13 residues long. Germline CDR1 SNHLY, CDR2 FYNNEI. CDR3 nucleotides: TGTGCCAGCAGTGATGAGGGGGACACTGAAGCTTTCTTT. Its translation is CASSDEGDTEAFF.

The V and J genes are TRBV28 and TRBJ2-5, with a possible D match to TRBD1 (8 bases). Germline-derived CDR1 and CDR2 are MDHEN and SYDVKM. CDR3 size: 15 residues. V lost 4 bases and J lost 3, with 15 bases in between. The CDR3 DNA sequence: TGTGCCAGCAGTTCCCAGGGGGCGGGGGAAGAGACCCAGTACTTC. Its protein product is CASSSQGAGEETQYF. Combining the CDR3 with reference TRBV28 and TRBJ2-5 gives the whole variable domain DVKVTQSSRYLVKRTGEKVFLECVQDMDHENMFWYRQDPGLGLRLIYFSYDVKMKEKGDIPEGYSVSREKKERFSLILESASTNQTSMYLCASSSQGAGEETQYFGPGTRLLVL.